Given below is one T cell receptor beta chain in context. The target antigen is unknown. Sequencing used immunoSEQ multiplex PCR; TCRdb keeps in-frame clones, though not all of them. The sample consists of 780,000 or so clones, just under 75% of them appearing once. The V gene's germline CDR1 is SEHNR and CDR2 FQNEAQ (reference sequence). CDR3 length: 17 amino acids. V dropped 5 bases and J dropped 5; count of bases not matched to a gene: 12. The data were obtained in a study of shared clonotypes between healthy human individuals. Study findings and constraints: Researchers sampled blood only, noting tissue repertoires likely differ.

Donors were healthy HIV-negative adults without recent acute infections or vaccinations. A CD45RA+ naive subset and a CD45RA-negative memory subset were split from CD4+ cells. This receptor was obtained from a woman between 25 and 40 years old in good health. Sequencing was performed on memory CD4+ T cells sorted from blood. Noted subset: CD45RA-negative fraction. The V gene is TRBV7-9, the J gene TRBJ2-5; TRBD1 agrees at 12 bases. The CDR3 region is CASSPGPGQGAWETQYF. Written as DNA, the CDR3 is TGTGCCAGCAGCCCGGGTCCGGGACAGGGGGCTTGGGAGACCCAGTACTTC.